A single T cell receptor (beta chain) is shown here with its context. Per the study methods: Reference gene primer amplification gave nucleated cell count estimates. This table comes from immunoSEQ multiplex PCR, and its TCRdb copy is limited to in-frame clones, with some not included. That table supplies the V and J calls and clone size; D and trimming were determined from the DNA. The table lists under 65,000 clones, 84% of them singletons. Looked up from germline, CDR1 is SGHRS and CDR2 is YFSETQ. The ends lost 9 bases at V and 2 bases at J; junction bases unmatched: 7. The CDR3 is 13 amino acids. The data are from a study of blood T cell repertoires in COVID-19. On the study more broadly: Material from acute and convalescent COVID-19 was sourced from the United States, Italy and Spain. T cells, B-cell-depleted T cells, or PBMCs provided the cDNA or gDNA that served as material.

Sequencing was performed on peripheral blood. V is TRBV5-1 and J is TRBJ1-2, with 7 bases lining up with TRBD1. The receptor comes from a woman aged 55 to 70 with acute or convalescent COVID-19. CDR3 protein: CATRTGGNYGYTF. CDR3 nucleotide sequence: TGCGCCACTCGGACAGGTGGAAACTATGGCTACACCTTC.